The 17 T cell receptor beta chains below come from one sample, sequenced in a study of blood T cell repertoires in COVID-19. Some clones are missing from TCRdb's copy, which holds only in-frame ones; the method was immunoSEQ multiplex PCR. Among about 56,000 clones listed, roughly 89% were seen once. The specimen sequenced was peripheral blood. These receptor sequences come from a woman aged 55-69 years with COVID-19, enrolled during active disease.

The J gene is TRBJ2-3, the V gene TRBV4-3; TRBD2 aligns across 7 bases. CDR1 is LGHNA, CDR2 YSLEER, per germline. The V and J ends lost 3 bases and 10 bases, in that order; junction bases with no gene match: 10. The CDR3 totals 14 residues. The CDR3 loop is CASSQAPSGRPQYF. CDR3 DNA: TGCGCCAGCAGCCAGGCTCCTAGCGGAAGGCCGCAGTATTTT.

This chain joins TRBV5-1 and TRBJ1-6; D perhaps matches TRBD1 (6 bases). The germline V and J ends were trimmed by 5 bases and 7 bases, with 13 bases remaining between them. Germline-derived CDR1 and CDR2 are SGHRS and YFSETQ. This CDR3 spans 14 amino acids. The CDR3 loop reads CASSVGQTNSPLHF. CDR3 nucleotide sequence: TGCGCCAGCAGTGTCGGACAGACGAATTCACCCCTCCACTTT. Supplemented by reference TRBV5-1 and TRBJ1-6, the full variable domain reads KAGVTQTPRYLIKTRGQQVTLSCSPISGHRSVSWYQQTPGQGLQFLFEYFSETQRNKGNFPGRFSGRQFSNSRSEMNVSTLELGDSALYLCASSVGQTNSPLHFGNGTRLTVT.

In this sample, this clone turned up once. The rearrangement uses TRBV24-1 and TRBJ2-7, with a weak D call TRBD1 (6 bases). Per the germline V gene, CDR1 is KGHDR and CDR2 is SFDVKD. The CDR3 has 14 residues. The V and J ends lost 3 bases and 2 bases respectively, with 10 bases between them. CDR3 sequence: CATSDTGSPYEQYF. The CDR3 region has the DNA TGTGCCACCAGTGATACAGGGAGCCCCTACGAGCAGTACTTC.

The chain couples TRBV4-2 to TRBJ1-4; D gene unclear. The CDR3 loop spans 15 amino acids. Per germline, CDR1 LGHNA and CDR2 YNFKEQ. Trimming shortened V by 1 base and J by 0 bases, and 6 bases separated the two germline ends. This CDR3 is CASSQVSATNEKLFF. As DNA, the CDR3 is TGTGCCAGCAGCCAAGTGAGCGCAACTAATGAAAAACTGTTTTTT.

The J gene is TRBJ2-2, the V gene TRBV12-5; tentatively, D is TRBD2 (6 bases). The V end lost 6 bases, the J end lost 3 bases, and 11 bases lay between the germline ends. Germline values: CDR1 LGHNT, CDR2 FRNRAP. This CDR3 has 14 residues. The CDR3 loop is CASGRTIDTGELFF. The CDR3 DNA is TGTGCTAGTGGACGGACTATAGACACCGGGGAGCTGTTTTTT.

The gene calls are TRBV7-2 and TRBJ2-3, with TRBD2 matching over 9 bases. The trim removed 1 base at V and 5 bases at J, leaving 7 bases unmatched. The germline gives CDR1 SGHTA, CDR2 FQGNSA. This CDR3 comprises 16 residues. The CDR3, as DNA: TGTGCCAGCAGCTTAGACGCGGGGGGGCTGGGAGATACGCAGTATTTT. Its protein is CASSLDAGGLGDTQYF.

The rearrangement joins TRBV5-4 to TRBJ2-1, with D tentatively TRBD2 (6 bases). The CDR3 extends over 14 amino acids. V was pared by 3 bases and J by 4 bases, with 11 bases between. Looked up from germline, CDR1 is SGHNT and CDR2 is YYREEE (reference sequence). As DNA, the CDR3 is TGTGCCAGCAGCTACGGGGGAAATTACAATGAGCAGTTCTTC. Residues: CASSYGGNYNEQFF.

The chain links TRBV23-1 to TRBJ1-2; D unresolved. TRBV23-1 is an open reading frame whose function is uncertain. V dropped 3 bases and J dropped 4 bases, with 15 bases sitting between them. The length of the CDR3 is 15 residues. The CDR3 sequence: CASSHSRRAGYGYTF. The CDR3 region has the DNA TGCGCCAGCAGTCACTCCAGAAGGGCGGGCTATGGCTACACCTTC.

This chain joins TRBV6-2 or TRBV6-3 and TRBJ2-5, with TRBD2 matching over 10 bases. CDR1 and CDR2 from the germline V gene are MNHEY and SVGEGT. With V trimmed by 0 bases and J by 9 bases, 16 bases remained unmatched. The CDR3 extends over 18 amino acids. CDR3 DNA sequence: TGTGCCAGCAGTTACTCGAAGCGGGGGGGCCCCTCACATGGGGCCCAGTACTTC. Its protein is CASSYSKRGGPSHGAQYF.

This clone was detected only a few times. The J gene is TRBJ1-5, the V gene TRBV6-5; 10 bases align to TRBD1. This CDR3 is 14 amino acids long. Germline CDR1 reads MNHEY; CDR2 reads SVGAGI. The V segment lost 4 bases and the J segment 5 bases; nucleotides outside the gene matches: 2. The CDR3 region has the DNA TGTGCCAGCAGTTGGGGGACAGGGGATCAGCCCCAGCATTTT. Encoded protein: CASSWGTGDQPQHF.

V is TRBV21-1 and J is TRBJ1-2; TRBD1 was called by the table and not checked on the DNA. TRBV21-1 has pseudogene status. The CDR3 length is 15 residues. The CDR3 bases are TGTGCCAGCAGCATGAGGGACAGGGGGCCGCGTGGCTACACCTTC. This gives the protein CASSMRDRGPRGYTF.

V gene TRBV5-4 combines with J gene TRBJ1-2, with D perhaps TRBD1 (5 bases). V lost 0 bases and J 3 bases, leaving 9 bases between the germline ends. CDR1 SGHNT and CDR2 YYREEE come from the germline V gene (reference sequence). The CDR3 runs 14 residues. The CDR3 loop reads CASSLVGADYGYTF. In DNA, the CDR3 is TGTGCCAGCAGCTTGGTAGGGGCCGACTATGGCTACACCTTC. Full variable domain (missing parts from reference TRBV5-4 and TRBJ1-2): ETGVTQSPTHLIKTRGQQVTLRCSSQSGHNTVSWYQQALGQGPQFIFQYYREEENGRGNFPPRFSGLQFPNYSSELNVNALELDDSALYLCASSLVGADYGYTFGSGTRLTVV.

The genes are TRBV3-1 (or the pseudogene TRBV3-2) and TRBJ2-5; TRBD2 might be the D (5 bases). Germline V gene data show CDR1 as LGHDT and CDR2 as YNNKEL (reference sequence). The ends were cut back, 4 bases at V and 5 bases at J, with 14 bases in the middle. The CDR3 is 14 residues long. CDR3 nucleotides: TGTGCCAGCAGCCTCGGACTCCCAAGGGAGACCCAGTACTTC. Encoded protein: CASSLGLPRETQYF.

The chain links TRBV3-1 (or the pseudogene TRBV3-2) to TRBJ1-2; D is undetermined. This CDR3 is 14 amino acids long. Germline CDR1 reads LGHDT; CDR2 reads YNNKEL (reference sequence). V shed 0 bases and J shed 8 bases, with 13 bases lying between them. CDR3 in DNA: TGTGCCAGCAGCCAAGAGCCAGTGTGGAGGGGCTACACCTTC. Encoded protein: CASSQEPVWRGYTF.

The genes are TRBV4-3 and TRBJ2-1; 7 nucleotides agree with TRBD1. Germline V gives CDR1 LGHNA, CDR2 YSLEER. The V and J ends lost 1 base and 4 bases, in that order; junction bases with no gene match: 10. The CDR3 covers 17 residues. As DNA, the CDR3 is TGCGCCAGCAGCCAAGCCCCCTCGGGACAGTCATACAATGAGCAGTTCTTC. Translated, it gives CASSQAPSGQSYNEQFF.

The chain recombines TRBV5-4 with TRBJ2-1; 7 bases agree with TRBD2. This CDR3 has 14 residues. Trimming at V came to 3 bases and at J to 9 bases, leaving 9 bases not matched to a gene. Looked up from germline, CDR1 is SGHNT and CDR2 is YYREEE (reference sequence). In nucleotides, the CDR3 is TGTGCCAGCAGCTGGGGCGGGAGTACGCGTGAGCAGTTCTTC. It is translated as CASSWGGSTREQFF.

The V and J genes are TRBV28 and TRBJ2-1; TRBD2 agrees at 10 bases. V lost 3 bases to trimming and J lost 10 bases; unmatched junction nucleotides: 15. Germline loops: CDR1 MDHEN, CDR2 SYDVKM. The CDR3 totals 17 residues. The CDR3 DNA is TGTGCCAGCAGTTTGGCTAGCGGGAGTTTGGGGACACGCGAGCAGTTCTTC. Translating it yields CASSLASGSLGTREQFF.